This is a list of T cell receptor beta chains from one sample in a study of blood T cell repertoires in COVID-19. Clones were read by immunoSEQ multiplex PCR, and TCRdb kept only the in-frame ones, dropping some. The sample records more than 50,000 clones, more than 80% being singletons. Sequenced: peripheral blood. The source is a human donor with active COVID-19. The donor label of this sample is uncertain. The CDR3 runs from the conserved cysteine through the conserved F or W. Each record gives: clone size, D gene, J gene, V gene, CDR3 DNA, CDR3 protein. The D gene is left open where the match is weak. Where a row states a size, it is once, few, many or the class of an expanded clone; other rows omit it.

>.|.|TRBJ2-5|TRBV2
TGTGCCAGCAGGGCGGGACCTTTCGAGACCCAGTACTTC
CASRAGPFETQYF
>.|.|TRBJ2-7|TRBV11-2
TGTGCCAGCAGCCCGGGGGCCCTTCCGACTAGCTGGCAGCCCCACGAGCAGTACTTC
CASSPGALPTSWQPHEQYF
>.|TRBD1|TRBJ2-1|TRBV28
TGTGCCAGCAGTTTAAGGGCTTACAGGGGGTCCAATGAGCAGTTCTTC
CASSLRAYRGSNEQFF
>.|.|TRBJ1-6|TRBV24-1
TGTGCCACCCCACCTCGGTCACCCCTCCACTTT
CATPPRSPLHF
>.|.|TRBJ1-1|TRBV4-3
TGCGCCAGCAGCCAAGGGCAGACTGCGGCTTTCTTT
CASSQGQTAAFF
>once|.|TRBJ1-6|TRBV12-5
TGTGCTAGTGGTTTGGTCGGCGAGGCCTCACCCCTCCACTTT
CASGLVGEASPLHF
>once|.|TRBJ2-4|TRBV6-5
TGTGCCAGCAGCGCCAGGGTGAAAAACATTCAGTACTTC
CASSARVKNIQYF
>.|TRBD1|TRBJ2-7|TRBV7-9
TGTGCCAGCAGCTTGACAGGGGAGTCCTACGAGCAGTACTTC
CASSLTGESYEQYF
>.|TRBD1|TRBJ2-2|TRBV27
TGTGCCAGCAGAGACAGGGCGGGTACCGGGGAGCTGTTTTTT
CASRDRAGTGELFF
>.|TRBD2|TRBJ2-5|TRBV5-1
TGCGCCAGCAGCCGGACTAGCGGGGGGCCCCCAGGGACCCAGTACTTC
CASSRTSGGPPGTQYF
>.|TRBD1|TRBJ1-2|TRBV5-1
TGCGCCAGCAGCATGGACAGGCCCGGGGGCTACACCTTC
CASSMDRPGGYTF
>.|.|TRBJ2-5|TRBV5-1
TGCGCCAGCAGCTTGTCCAGGGGAGAGACCCAGTACTTC
CASSLSRGETQYF
>.|.|TRBJ1-5|TRBV11-2
TGTGCCAGCAGCTTAGATGTCCGGGGCAATCAGCCCCAGCATTTT
CASSLDVRGNQPQHF
>.|TRBD1|TRBJ2-1|TRBV6-5
TGTGCCAGCAGTAAGACAGGGCTGGGCGATGAGCAGTTCTTC
CASSKTGLGDEQFF
>.|.|TRBJ1-2|TRBV2
TGTGCCAGCAGTGAAGCGCTGGGGCAGTCTGGCTACACCTTC
CASSEALGQSGYTF
>once|.|TRBJ1-5|TRBV6-6
TGTGCCAGCAGTTACTGGCCCAAGGGGAGCAATCAGCCCCAGCATTTT
CASSYWPKGSNQPQHF